The next 17 T cell receptor beta chains were all read from a single sample in a study of CD8+ T cells in alopecia areata. RNA was extracted and reverse transcribed into cDNA as the sequencing template. Only in-frame clones appear in the TCRdb table, and some are missing; sequencing was by immunoSEQ multiplex PCR. The top ten hold 20% of the sample, which has about 64,000 clones, 46% seen once. Specified treatment: oral pan-JAK inhibitor, 5-10 mg twice daily. The sequenced sample was CD8+ T cells sorted from blood, obtained around week 36, from a patient treated with tofacitinib. The source is a human donor with alopecia areata.

This clone was found a few times. The rearrangement uses TRBV7-7 and TRBJ1-4; 10 nucleotides match TRBD1. This CDR3 contains 16 residues. Germline V gives CDR1 SSHAT, CDR2 FNYEAQ (reference sequence). V was clipped by 5 bases and J by 1 base; unmatched bases: 4. CDR3 in amino acids: CASSARDRGTNEKLFF. The DNA of the CDR3 is TGTGCCAGCAGCGCCCGGGACAGGGGAACTAATGAAAAACTGTTTTTT. The full variable domain, with the rest looked up from reference TRBV7-7 and TRBJ1-4, is GAGVSQSPRYKVTKRGQDVTLRCDPISSHATLYWYQQALGQGPEFLTYFNYEAQPDKSGLPSDRFSAERPEGSISTLTIQRTEQRDSAMYRCASSARDRGTNEKLFFGSGTQLSVL.

The J gene is TRBJ1-2, the V gene TRBV29-1, with D possibly matching TRBD1 (6 bases). V was trimmed by 5 bases and J by 3 bases, leaving 16 bases between them. Per germline, CDR1 SQVTM and CDR2 ANQGSEA. This CDR3 has 14 residues. Written as DNA, the CDR3 is TGCAGCGTTAGGCCAGGGGACGGAGACTATGGCTACACCTTC. Translation: CSVRPGDGDYGYTF. Variable domain in full (rest from reference TRBV29-1 and TRBJ1-2): SAVISQKPSRDICQRGTSLTIQCQVDSQVTMMFWYRQQPGQSLTLIATANQGSEATYESGFVIDKFPISRPNLTFSTLTVSNMSPEDSSIYLCSVRPGDGDYGYTFGSGTRLTVV.

For this clone: One base separates it from a far larger clone, so it is likely a read error. The chain carries TRBV4-1 and TRBJ2-7; 9 positions agree with TRBD2. The CDR3 is 16 residues long. With 1 base clipped from V and 7 bases from J, the junction kept 11 bases outside the gene matches. The germline V gene has CDR1 MGHRA and CDR2 YSYEKL. The CDR3 DNA reads TGCGCCAGCAGCCAAGGGGCTAGCGGGACAGACAATGAGCAGTACTTC. It codes for CASSQGASGTDNEQYF.

V usage is TRBV4-1 and J usage is TRBJ2-7; 14 bases match TRBD2. J gave up 2 bases and V 5 bases, and 14 bases lay outside the gene matches. CDR1 and CDR2 from the germline V gene are MGHRA and YSYEKL. The CDR3 loop spans 19 amino acids. DNA for the CDR3: TGCGCCAGCAGCTTTGCCGGGACTAGCGGGAGTCGGAGGACCTACGAGCAGTACTTC. Its protein is CASSFAGTSGSRRTYEQYF.

The J gene is TRBJ2-1, the V gene TRBV6-5; perhaps TRBD2 as D (6 bases). Trimming cost V 9 bases and J 9 bases, with 21 bases left between them. The CDR3 consists of 14 residues. Germline V gene data show CDR1 as MNHEY and CDR2 as SVGAGI. The CDR3 nucleotides are TGTGCCAGTAATACCGGGACTTTAATTAGTGAGCAGTTCTTC. Translating it yields CASNTGTLISEQFF.

This sequence joins TRBV30 and TRBJ2-1, with TRBD2 identical over 15 bases. CDR3 length: 17 residues. Trimming took 5 bases from V and 7 from J; bases not matched to a gene: 12. Germline CDR1 reads GTSNPN; CDR2 reads SVGIG (reference sequence). As DNA, the CDR3 is TGTGCCTGGGGACTAGCGGGAGGGTACGGGTCTGAAAATGAGCAGTTCTTC. Protein: CAWGLAGGYGSENEQFF.

The chain is built from TRBV29-1 and TRBJ1-3, with TRBD1 as a possible D gene (6 bases). This CDR3 has 12 amino acids. Germline values: CDR1 SQVTM, CDR2 ANQGSEA. In DNA, the CDR3 is TGCGTTAGTACAGGGTCAGGAAACACCATATATTTT. Encoded protein: CVSTGSGNTIYF.

Note on this clone: Other DNA sequences within the sample encode an identical CDR3. The gene calls are TRBV2 and TRBJ1-5, with a possible D match to TRBD1 (5 bases). This CDR3 is 14 amino acids long. V dropped 3 bases and J dropped 2 bases, with 8 bases sitting between them. Germline V lookup: CDR1 SNHLY, CDR2 FYNNEI. CDR3 in amino acids: CASSEGQGNQPQHF. Here the CDR3 DNA reads TGTGCCAGCAGTGAGGGGCAAGGCAATCAGCCCCAGCATTTT.

The table lists this clone with a few counts. This sequence joins TRBV4-3 and TRBJ2-2, with TRBD2 identical over 10 bases. The CDR3 sequence is 17 residues long. Germline V lookup: CDR1 LGHNA, CDR2 YSLEER. Trimming took 1 base from V and 8 from J; bases not matched to a gene: 10. DNA of the CDR3: TGCGCCAGCAGCCAAGGGGCGAGCGGGAGGGCCAGGGGGGAGCTGTTTTTT. Translated: CASSQGASGRARGELFF.

The rearrangement joins TRBV4-1 to TRBJ2-3; no definite D call. Germline V gene sequence: CDR1 MGHRA, CDR2 YSYEKL. V was trimmed by 0 bases and J by 7 bases, leaving 17 bases between them. The CDR3 has 16 residues. CDR3 sequence: CASSQDLPPPFYTQYF. CDR3 in DNA: TGCGCCAGCAGCCAAGATCTCCCCCCCCCGTTCTATACGCAGTATTTT.

The chain carries TRBV29-1 and TRBJ1-1, with D possibly matching TRBD1 (5 bases). Germline loops: CDR1 SQVTM, CDR2 ANQGSEA. The CDR3 loop spans 10 amino acids. V gave up 7 bases and J gave up 7 bases, with 10 bases separating them. This CDR3 reads CSAAGGEAFF. In DNA form, the CDR3 reads TGCAGCGCTGCGGGGGGTGAAGCTTTCTTT.

This clone was seen only a few times. As DNA, the CDR3 is TGTGCCAGCAGTGATTTCACTTCCTACGAGCAGTACTTC. Its protein is CASSDFTSYEQYF. The chain combines TRBV2 with TRBJ2-7; D gene uncertain. This CDR3 has 13 amino acids. V lost 3 bases to trimming and J lost 1 base, with 7 bases between them. In germline, CDR1 is SNHLY, CDR2 FYNNEI.

This chain uses TRBV29-1 with TRBJ2-6; D uncertain. The germline CDR1 and CDR2 sequences are SQVTM and ANQGSEA. The CDR3 extends over 12 amino acids. V lost 6 bases and J lost 1, with 4 bases in between. The CDR3 nucleotides read TGCAGCGTCAGATCTGGGGCCAACGTCCTGACTTTC. Translated: CSVRSGANVLTF.

The chain joins TRBV7-9 to TRBJ2-7; 9 nucleotides match TRBD1. CDR1 SEHNR and CDR2 FQNEAQ come from the germline V gene (reference sequence). Germline trimming cut 6 bases from V and 1 base from J; bases unmatched to any gene: 7. The CDR3 is 15 residues long. CDR3 in amino acids: CASRPPGTGSYEQYF. In DNA form, the CDR3 reads TGTGCCAGCAGGCCCCCCGGGACAGGGTCCTACGAGCAGTACTTC.

The V call is TRBV29-1, the J call TRBJ2-1; D might be TRBD2 (6 bases). Trimming pared 4 bases from V and 7 bases from J, leaving 17 bases between. The CDR3 runs to 14 residues. CDR1 and CDR2 from the germline V gene are SQVTM and ANQGSEA. Here the CDR3 reads CSVGYTGAYNEQFF. The CDR3 DNA is TGCAGCGTTGGATATACGGGAGCGTATAATGAGCAGTTCTTC.

CDR3 in amino acids: CASSGRSGSTDTQYF. The DNA for the CDR3 is TGTGCCAGCAGCGGTCGGAGCGGAAGCACAGATACGCAGTATTTT. The V gene is TRBV7-2, the J gene TRBJ2-3; D is perhaps TRBD2 (5 bases). The germline V gene encodes CDR1 SGHTA and CDR2 FQGNSA. V was clipped by 5 bases and J by 0 bases, with 12 bases between them. The CDR3 is 15 residues long.

This clone was recorded a few times. The V call is TRBV30, the J call TRBJ2-7; TRBD2 aligns across 8 bases. The CDR3 is made up of 13 amino acids. Germline CDR1 reads GTSNPN; CDR2 reads SVGIG (reference sequence). Trimming at V came to 5 bases and at J to 1 base, leaving 4 bases not matched to a gene. The CDR3 DNA follows: TGTGCCTGGGGTAGCGGGACTTCCTACGAGCAGTACTTC. Translation gives CAWGSGTSYEQYF.